These T cell receptor beta chains were read from a single sample in a study of blood T cell repertoires in COVID-19. Assay used: immunoSEQ multiplex PCR; TCRdb lists only in-frame clones, some missing. Altogether 50,000 to 55,000 clones are present, just under 90% being singletons, with the ten largest covering around 4%. Sequenced material: peripheral blood. The receptors were gathered from a man in his fifties with acute or convalescent COVID-19. Both conserved end residues are part of each CDR3. The D gene is left open where the match is weak. A clone size is listed for some rows: how often the clone was seen (once, few, many), or a class if it is expanded.

J,V,D,size,CDR3,DNA
TRBJ2-7,TRBV1,-,-,CTSSQDVLAGGAYEQYF,TGCACCAGCAGCCAAGATGTACTAGCGGGGGGAGCCTACGAGCAGTACTTC
TRBJ1-2,TRBV3-1/TRBV3-2,-,-,CASSQFSGAGGYTF,TGTGCCAGCAGCCAATTTTCTGGGGCTGGAGGCTACACCTTC
TRBJ2-7,TRBV15,TRBD1,-,CATSLDRGNDEQYF,TGTGCCACCAGTTTGGACAGGGGGAACGACGAGCAGTACTTC
TRBJ1-4,TRBV3-1/TRBV3-2,-,-,CASSFGQINEKLFF,TGTGCCAGCAGCTTCGGACAGATTAATGAAAAACTGTTTTTT
TRBJ2-3,TRBV19,TRBD1,-,CASSPDRVKADTQYF,TGTGCCAGTAGCCCGGACAGGGTAAAGGCCGATACGCAGTATTTT
TRBJ2-7,TRBV7-6,TRBD2,-,CASSFGLAGGSEQYF,TGTGCCAGCAGCTTCGGACTAGCGGGAGGCTCCGAGCAGTACTTC
TRBJ2-1,TRBV24-1,-,-,CATSDSGPRRGLEQFF,TGTGCCACCAGTGATAGTGGGCCAAGGAGAGGGCTTGAGCAGTTCTTC
TRBJ2-7,TRBV11-3,-,once,CASSPPKQPYEQYF,TGTGCCAGCAGCCCCCCGAAACAGCCCTACGAGCAGTACTTC
TRBJ1-2,TRBV24-1,-,few,CATSDPLTANYGYTF,TGTGCCACCAGTGATCCCCTGACAGCGAACTATGGCTACACCTTC
TRBJ2-1,TRBV6-2/TRBV6-3,-,-,CASSPLSGELGNEQFF,TGTGCCAGCAGTCCCCTGTCGGGGGAGCTCGGGAATGAGCAGTTCTTC
TRBJ1-2,TRBV7-9,-,once,CASSLSGANNYGYTF,TGTGCCAGCAGCTTATCAGGGGCCAATAACTATGGCTACACCTTC
TRBJ1-2,TRBV9,-,-,CASSVGQGENYGYTF,TGTGCCAGCAGCGTAGGGCAGGGTGAAAACTATGGCTACACCTTC
TRBJ2-5,TRBV5-1,-,-,CASSWLTGLEETQYF,TGCGCCAGCAGCTGGCTTACAGGGTTGGAAGAGACCCAGTACTTC
TRBJ2-2,TRBV5-1,-,once,CASSLIGSAGELFF,TGCGCCAGCAGCTTGATCGGGTCGGCCGGGGAGCTGTTTTTT
TRBJ1-2,TRBV28,-,-,CASSSLRGASGYTF,TGTGCCAGCAGTTCCCTCCGGGGGGCGAGCGGCTACACCTTC
TRBJ2-7,TRBV19,-,-,CASRLRDTLSYEQYF,TGTGCCAGTAGGCTCCGGGACACCTTATCCTACGAGCAGTACTTC
TRBJ1-1,TRBV5-1,TRBD1,-,CASEKTGGANTEAFF,TGCGCCAGCGAAAAGACAGGGGGCGCGAACACTGAAGCTTTCTTT
TRBJ2-7,TRBV18,-,few,CASSTREDSYEQYF,TGTGCCAGCTCAACCCGTGAGGACTCCTACGAGCAGTACTTC
TRBJ1-1,TRBV6-4,-,-,CASSEQVGTEAFF,TGTGCCAGCAGTGAACAGGTCGGTACTGAAGCTTTCTTT
TRBJ2-5,TRBV11-2,-,-,CASSWPAQEGKTQYF,TGTGCCAGCAGCTGGCCCGCACAGGAGGGGAAGACCCAGTACTTC
TRBJ2-1,TRBV10-3,-,-,CAISVRERSYNEQFF,TGTGCCATCAGTGTTCGGGAGAGGTCCTACAATGAGCAGTTCTTC
TRBJ1-2,TRBV5-6,TRBD1,-,CASSSDRVYGYTF,TGTGCCAGCAGCTCGGACAGGGTCTATGGCTACACCTTC
TRBJ2-3,TRBV30,TRBD2,-,CAWNAGGTDTQYF,TGTGCCTGGAATGCGGGAGGCACAGATACGCAGTATTTT
TRBJ2-7,TRBV19,-,-,CASSIQQGSEQYF,TGTGCCAGTAGTATACAGCAGGGGTCCGAGCAGTACTTC
TRBJ2-7,TRBV3-1/TRBV3-2,-,-,CASSHNRWQYF,TGTGCCAGCAGCCATAATAGATGGCAGTACTTC
TRBJ1-1,TRBV5-1,TRBD1,-,CASSWGDREITEAFF,TGCGCCAGCAGCTGGGGGGACAGGGAGATCACTGAAGCTTTCTTT
TRBJ1-2,TRBV9,-,-,CASSVEGQGGYGYTF,TGTGCCAGCAGCGTAGAGGGGCAGGGCGGCTATGGCTACACCTTC
TRBJ1-5,TRBV18,-,once,CASSERSGSNQPQHF,TGTGCCAGCTCAGAAAGGTCGGGGAGCAATCAGCCCCAGCATTTT
TRBJ2-5,TRBV5-1,TRBD1,-,CASSLWDRVGETQYF,TGCGCCAGCAGCTTGTGGGACAGGGTAGGAGAGACCCAGTACTTC
TRBJ2-4,TRBV28,-,-,CASSSIGDIQYF,TGTGCCAGCAGCTCGATAGGGGACATTCAGTACTTC
TRBJ2-1,TRBV5-1,TRBD2,-,CASSWWTSGRASEQFF,TGCGCCAGCAGCTGGTGGACTAGCGGGAGGGCCAGCGAGCAGTTCTTC
TRBJ2-3,TRBV19,TRBD2,-,CASSIRGTSSPDTQYF,TGTGCCAGTAGTATACGGGGGACTAGCTCCCCAGATACGCAGTATTTT
TRBJ1-1,TRBV11-3,-,-,CASSRQGVAEAFF,TGTGCCAGCTCCAGGCAGGGCGTCGCTGAAGCTTTCTTT
TRBJ2-2,TRBV9,TRBD2,-,CASSVVAGGGNTGELFF,TGTGCCAGCAGCGTAGTAGCAGGCGGGGGGAACACCGGGGAGCTGTTTTTT
TRBJ1-1,TRBV29-1,-,once,CSVQEKQGIGEAFF,TGCAGCGTTCAAGAAAAACAGGGTATTGGGGAAGCTTTCTTT
TRBJ2-1,TRBV28,-,-,CASRIADGYNEQFF,TGTGCCAGCCGGATAGCGGACGGCTACAATGAGCAGTTCTTC
TRBJ2-3,TRBV5-7,TRBD1,-,CASSLRQGCGTQYF,TGTGCCAGCAGCTTAAGACAGGGATGCGGTACGCAGTATTTT
TRBJ2-3,TRBV5-1,-,-,CASSTRNTDTQYF,TGCGCCAGCAGTACCAGAAACACAGATACGCAGTATTTT
TRBJ1-2,TRBV18,-,-,CASSPRAIANYGYTF,TGTGCCAGCTCACCACGGGCAATCGCTAACTATGGCTACACCTTC
TRBJ2-1,TRBV5-1,TRBD2,-,CASSPGLAGGLGNEQFF,TGCGCCAGCAGCCCGGGACTAGCGGGGGGGTTAGGGAATGAGCAGTTCTTC
TRBJ2-1,TRBV6-1,-,once,CASSEAGGTRFF,TGTGCCAGCAGTGAAGCCGGCGGTACCCGGTTCTTC
TRBJ1-1,TRBV28,-,-,CASSSTVTLLENTEAFF,TGTGCCAGCAGTAGCACAGTAACTCTCTTGGAGAACACTGAAGCTTTCTTT
TRBJ2-5,TRBV15,-,-,CATSRAKNRAETQYF,TGTGCCACCAGCAGAGCGAAGAACAGGGCAGAGACCCAGTACTTC
TRBJ2-6,TRBV7-3,-,-,CASSSSGSGANVLTF,TGTGCCAGCAGCTCCTCAGGGTCTGGGGCCAACGTCCTGACTTTC
TRBJ1-2,TRBV3-1/TRBV3-2,-,-,CASSQIPLYVAGYTF,TGTGCCAGCAGCCAAATACCGTTGTACGTAGCTGGCTACACCTTC
TRBJ2-5,TRBV29-1,-,-,CSVLGFQETQYF,TGCAGCGTCCTGGGCTTCCAAGAGACCCAGTACTTC
TRBJ2-7,TRBV19,TRBD1,-,CASSTGTGPYEQYF,TGTGCCAGTAGCACCGGGACAGGGCCCTACGAGCAGTACTTC
TRBJ2-7,TRBV6-5,TRBD1,-,CASSYRDRDHEQYF,TGTGCCAGCAGTTACCGGGACAGGGACCACGAGCAGTACTTC
TRBJ1-2,TRBV7-9,-,-,CASSLTNEGGYGYTF,TGTGCCAGCAGCTTAACGAACGAGGGTGGCTATGGCTACACCTTC
TRBJ2-5,TRBV19,-,-,CASSLGGTETQYF,TGTGCCAGTAGTCTCGGCGGGACAGAGACCCAGTACTTC
TRBJ1-5,TRBV27,-,-,CASSLESYSNQPQHF,TGTGCCAGCAGTTTAGAGTCCTATAGCAATCAGCCCCAGCATTTT
TRBJ2-3,TRBV7-6,TRBD1,many,CASSHPSGQLSDTQYF,TGTGCCAGCAGCCACCCTTCGGGACAGCTATCAGATACGCAGTATTTT
TRBJ1-6,TRBV2,-,-,CASSASQGRRNSPLHF,TGTGCCAGCAGTGCCTCTCAGGGCCGCCGAAATTCACCCCTCCACTTT
TRBJ2-7,TRBV27,-,-,CASSSHYEQYF,TGTGCCAGCAGTTCCCACTACGAGCAGTACTTC
TRBJ2-7,TRBV4-2,TRBD1,-,CASSQDGTGNYEQYF,TGTGCCAGCAGCCAAGATGGGACAGGGAACTACGAGCAGTACTTC
TRBJ2-3,TRBV27,TRBD2,-,CASGGTNTDTQYF,TGTGCCAGCGGCGGGACTAACACAGATACGCAGTATTTT
TRBJ1-1,TRBV7-2,-,-,CASSKQGSTEAFF,TGTGCCAGCAGCAAACAGGGTTCCACTGAAGCTTTCTTT
TRBJ2-3,TRBV6-5,TRBD2,-,CASRRTGGQGDTQYF,TGTGCCAGCAGACGCACGGGGGGGCAGGGAGATACGCAGTATTTT
TRBJ1-1,TRBV6-5,-,few,CAATGASRGTEAFF,TGTGCCGCCACCGGCGCGTCTCGGGGAACTGAAGCTTTCTTT
TRBJ1-2,TRBV27,-,-,CASSLSEGDSLRYTF,TGTGCCAGCAGTTTATCGGAGGGAGACTCTCTGCGCTACACCTTC